Listed below are T cell receptor beta chains from one sample, sequenced in a study of human T cells and chemical hapten exposure. TCRdb redid the calling of the RACE reads with MiXCR, one entry per CDR3 protein. This repertoire shows under 130,000 distinct CDR3 sequences, approximately 11% found once; its top ten account for approximately 4%. The source was whole blood, collected in connection with sensitization to the hapten diphenylcyclopropenone (DPC). The receptors originated from a woman between 40 and 50 years old with alopecia areata. Some clones in this sample may be carry-over from other donors' samples. Both conserved end residues are part of each CDR3. A D gene is named only where the DNA matches it firmly. Not all rows give a size; the values are once, few, many and, for expanded clones, a class.

v_call	j_call	cdr3_length	d_call	clone_size	cdr3_aa	cdr3_nt
TRBV6-2/TRBV6-3	TRBJ2-3	15	.	few	CASSLTRGGADTQYF	TGTGCCAGCAGTCTCACACGGGGTGGGGCAGATACGCAGTATTTT
TRBV6-1	TRBJ1-5	16	TRBD1	.	CASNHNTGQSNQPQHF	TGTGCCAGCAACCACAACACGGGACAGAGTAATCAGCCCCAGCATTTT
TRBV4-2	TRBJ2-3	18	TRBD2	many	CASSQVGAGGPITDTQYF	TGTGCCAGCAGCCAAGTGGGTGCGGGAGGGCCTATAACAGATACGCAGTATTTT
TRBV4-2	TRBJ1-1	13	.	few	CASSQEGSGEAFF	TGTGCCAGCAGCCAAGAAGGGAGTGGTGAAGCTTTCTTT
TRBV7-9	TRBJ1-1	16	TRBD1	.	CASSPRTGGGNTEAFF	TGTGCCAGCAGCCCCCGGACAGGGGGCGGGAACACTGAAGCTTTCTTT
TRBV7-2	TRBJ2-3	15	.	many	CASSPTGHGTDTQYF	TGTGCCAGCAGCCCGACGGGACATGGCACAGATACGCAGTATTTT
TRBV28	TRBJ2-7	15	TRBD2	many	CASSSRAGGAYEQYF	TGTGCCAGCAGTTCGAGAGCGGGAGGCGCCTACGAGCAGTACTTC
TRBV5-1	TRBJ1-3	20	TRBD1	.	CASSLEPGTGYPSSGNTIYF	TGCGCCAGCAGCTTGGAACCCGGGACAGGTTACCCCAGCTCTGGAAACACCATATATTTT
TRBV30	TRBJ1-6	14	.	.	CAWSVWRDNSPLHF	TGTGCCTGGAGTGTTTGGAGGGACAATTCACCCCTCCACTTT
TRBV7-2	TRBJ2-1	14	.	many	CASSFLGGYNEQFF	TGTGCCAGCAGCTTCTTAGGGGGATACAATGAGCAGTTCTTC
TRBV6-6	TRBJ2-7	15	.	.	CASSFLDPGVGEQYF	TGTGCCAGCAGTTTCCTGGACCCAGGGGTGGGCGAGCAGTACTTC
TRBV2	TRBJ1-4	16	.	few	CASSSDDRVQNEKLFF	TGTGCCAGCAGCTCCGACGACAGAGTCCAAAATGAAAAACTGTTTTTT
TRBV9	TRBJ2-2	12	.	.	CASSVNTGELFF	TGTGCCAGCAGCGTAAATACCGGGGAGCTGTTTTTT
TRBV20-1	TRBJ2-3	12	.	.	CSAGELADTQYF	TGCAGTGCAGGGGAGTTAGCAGATACGCAGTATTTT
TRBV7-6	TRBJ2-3	16	TRBD2	.	CASSLAQAGGTDTQYF	TGTGCCAGCAGCTTAGCCCAAGCGGGAGGCACAGATACGCAGTATTTT
TRBV7-2	TRBJ1-1	14	.	.	CASSLGNQAGEAFF	TGTGCCAGCAGCTTAGGGAATCAGGCGGGTGAAGCTTTCTTT
TRBV5-1	TRBJ2-1	16	TRBD1	once	CASSFDRGRFYNEQFF	TGCGCCAGCAGCTTCGACAGGGGTAGATTCTACAATGAGCAGTTCTTC
TRBV7-2	TRBJ2-3	14	.	.	CASSRNSPPDTQYF	TGTGCCAGCAGCCGGAATTCACCCCCAGATACGCAGTATTTT
TRBV18	TRBJ1-5	13	.	many	CASSPGNNQPQHF	TGTGCCAGCTCACCAGGGAACAATCAGCCCCAGCATTTT
TRBV11-3	TRBJ2-2	15	TRBD1	few	CASSPRTGDTGELFF	TGTGCCAGCAGCCCCCGGACAGGGGACACCGGGGAGCTGTTTTTT
TRBV19	TRBJ1-2	15	.	few	CASKPPETPYYGYTF	TGTGCCAGTAAGCCCCCCGAGACTCCTTATTATGGCTACACCTTC
TRBV9	TRBJ2-1	13	.	few	CASSLGTVNEQFF	TGTGCCAGCAGCCTTGGGACCGTCAATGAGCAGTTCTTC
TRBV7-9	TRBJ2-3	15	TRBD2	few	CASSLGTSGTDTQYF	TGTGCCAGCAGCTTGGGGACTAGCGGAACAGATACGCAGTATTTT
TRBV11-2	TRBJ2-7	11	.	few	CASSLDLEQYF	TGTGCCAGCAGCTTAGATCTCGAGCAGTACTTC
TRBV24-1	TRBJ2-1	15	TRBD2	.	CATSEGKTSWDEQFF	TGTGCCACCAGTGAGGGGAAGACTAGCTGGGATGAGCAGTTCTTC
TRBV2	TRBJ2-7	15	.	many	CASSRGRLVNYEQYF	TGTGCCAGCTCACGGGGTAGACTAGTAAACTACGAGCAGTACTTC
TRBV12-3/TRBV12-4	TRBJ2-2	14	TRBD2	many	CASSRTSGSGELFF	TGTGCCAGCAGTAGGACTAGCGGGTCCGGGGAGCTGTTTTTT
TRBV6-5	TRBJ2-7	14	TRBD1	many	CASSRYRGPTEQYF	TGTGCCAGCAGTCGGTACAGGGGACCTACCGAGCAGTACTTC
TRBV6-6	TRBJ2-7	18	.	.	CASSPAGQSPGGIYEQYF	TGTGCCAGCAGTCCCGCGGGACAATCACCAGGGGGTATATACGAGCAGTACTTC
TRBV6-4	TRBJ2-5	16	.	many	CASSASAGQSGETQYF	TGTGCCAGCAGTGCCTCGGCGGGACAGAGTGGCGAGACCCAGTACTTC
TRBV5-1	TRBJ2-7	13	.	few	CASSARATYEQYF	TGCGCCAGCAGCGCGCGGGCTACCTACGAGCAGTACTTC
TRBV7-9	TRBJ1-1	17	TRBD1	few	CASSKSGTGMLGTEAFF	TGTGCCAGCAGCAAGTCCGGGACAGGGATGTTGGGGACTGAAGCTTTCTTT
TRBV7-2	TRBJ1-4	15	.	many	CASSLGVLKNEKLFF	TGTGCCAGCAGCTTGGGGGTCCTTAAAAATGAAAAACTGTTTTTT
TRBV14	TRBJ2-7	14	TRBD2	.	CASSQRGGSWEQYF	TGTGCCAGCAGCCAACGGGGAGGGTCTTGGGAGCAGTACTTC
TRBV7-6	TRBJ2-1	16	TRBD2	few	CASSSRPAGLGDEQFF	TGTGCCAGCAGCTCCCGCCCAGCGGGGCTGGGGGATGAGCAGTTCTTC
TRBV7-6	TRBJ2-1	16	TRBD2	.	CASSLTSGGTHNEQFF	TGTGCCAGCAGCCTGACTAGCGGGGGGACCCACAATGAGCAGTTCTTC
TRBV9	TRBJ2-7	13	.	.	CASSVEGLGEQYF	TGTGCCAGCAGCGTAGAGGGCCTGGGGGAGCAGTACTTC
TRBV2	TRBJ2-5	15	.	few	CASSDPWSPQETQYF	TGTGCCAGCAGTGATCCATGGAGCCCCCAAGAGACCCAGTACTTC
TRBV19	TRBJ1-2	15	.	few	CASTPTGVDGYGYTF	TGTGCCAGTACCCCGACCGGGGTTGATGGCTATGGCTACACCTTC
TRBV12-5	TRBJ2-3	16	TRBD2	many	CASGLGLAGSRDTQYF	TGTGCTAGTGGTTTGGGACTAGCGGGGTCGAGGGATACGCAGTATTTT
TRBV6-6	TRBJ2-5	12	.	few	CASKFSQETQYF	TGTGCCAGCAAGTTCAGCCAAGAGACCCAGTACTTC
TRBV10-3	TRBJ1-1	12	TRBD1	.	CAIGDRSTEAFF	TGTGCCATCGGGGACAGATCCACTGAAGCTTTCTTT
TRBV6-2/TRBV6-3	TRBJ2-5	14	.	many	CASSYLGFGETQYF	TGTGCCAGCAGTTACTTAGGGTTTGGGGAGACCCAGTACTTC
TRBV18	TRBJ2-3	15	TRBD1	.	CASSLKQGGTDTQYF	TGTGCCAGCTCACTAAAACAGGGGGGCACAGATACGCAGTATTTT
TRBV5-5	TRBJ2-2	16	.	many	CASSFEGAVNTGELFF	TGTGCCAGCAGCTTTGAAGGGGCTGTGAACACCGGGGAGCTGTTTTTT
TRBV4-3	TRBJ1-4	19	.	many	CASSQERSGSPRTHEKLFF	TGCGCCAGCAGCCAAGAACGCTCGGGGTCCCCCCGAACTCACGAAAAACTGTTTTTT
TRBV7-9	TRBJ2-1	13	.	many	CASSLGRGFEQFF	TGTGCCAGCAGCTTAGGGAGGGGATTTGAGCAGTTCTTC
TRBV7-9	TRBJ1-5	16	.	few	CASSLAHQAGNQPQHF	TGTGCCAGCAGCTTAGCGCACCAGGCTGGAAATCAGCCCCAGCATTTT
TRBV19	TRBJ1-2	12	.	many	CACHGDFYGYTF	TGTGCCTGCCATGGGGACTTCTATGGCTACACCTTC